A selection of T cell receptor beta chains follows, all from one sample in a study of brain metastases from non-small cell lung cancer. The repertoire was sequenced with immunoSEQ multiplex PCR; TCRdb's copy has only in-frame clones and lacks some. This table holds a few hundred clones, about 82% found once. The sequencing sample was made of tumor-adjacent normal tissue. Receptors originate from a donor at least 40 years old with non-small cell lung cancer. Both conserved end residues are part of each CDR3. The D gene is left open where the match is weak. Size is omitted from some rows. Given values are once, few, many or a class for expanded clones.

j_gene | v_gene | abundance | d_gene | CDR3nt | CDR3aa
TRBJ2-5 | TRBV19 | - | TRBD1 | TGTGCCAGTAGTCCAGGGGGCTTGAGGGAGACCCAGTACTTC | CASSPGGLRETQYF
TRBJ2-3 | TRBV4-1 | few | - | TGCGCCAGCAGCCAACGAGACAGAGCCAGCACAGATACGCAGTATTTT | CASSQRDRASTDTQYF
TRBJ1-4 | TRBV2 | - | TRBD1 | TGTGCCAGCAGGACAGGGGGCATTGAAAAACTGTTTTTT | CASRTGGIEKLFF
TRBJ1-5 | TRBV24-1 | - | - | TGTGCTACCAGTTTAAGTAGCAATCAGCCCCAGCATTTT | CATSLSSNQPQHF
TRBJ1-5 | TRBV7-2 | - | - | TGTGCCAGCAGCCTTGGCCGAACTACCGAGAATCAGCCCCAGCATTTT | CASSLGRTTENQPQHF
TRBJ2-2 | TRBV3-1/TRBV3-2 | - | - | TGTGCCAGCAACCCCAGAGACCCCGGGGAGCTGTTTTTT | CASNPRDPGELFF
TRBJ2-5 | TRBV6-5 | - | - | TGTGCCAGCAGTTACACCCAGGGCGGAGAGACCCAGTACTTC | CASSYTQGGETQYF
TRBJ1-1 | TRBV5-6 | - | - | TGTGCCAGCAGCTTGGGCCGCCAAATGAACACTGAAGCTTTCTTT | CASSLGRQMNTEAFF
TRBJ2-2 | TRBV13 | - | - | TGTGCCAGCAGCGCTTGGAACAACGGGGAGCTGTTTTTT | CASSAWNNGELFF
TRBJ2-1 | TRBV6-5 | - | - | TGTGCCAGCAGTTACTCGACCGGGACCTACAATGAGCAGTTCTTC | CASSYSTGTYNEQFF
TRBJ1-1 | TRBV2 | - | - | TGTGCCAGCAGTGAAAGGTCAGGGGCTCGGACTGAAGCTTTCTTT | CASSERSGARTEAFF
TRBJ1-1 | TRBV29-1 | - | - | TGCAGCGTCTTAGATACTGAAGCTTTCTTT | CSVLDTEAFF
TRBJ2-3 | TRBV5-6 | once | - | TGTGCCAGCAGCCAGACTAGTCTTACGCAGTATTTT | CASSQTSLTQYF
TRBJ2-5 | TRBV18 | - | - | TGTGCCAGCTCACCATTACCAGAGACCCAGTACTTC | CASSPLPETQYF
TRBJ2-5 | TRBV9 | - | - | TGTGCCAGCAGCGTAGGGTTTAACGAAGAGACCCAGTACTTC | CASSVGFNEETQYF
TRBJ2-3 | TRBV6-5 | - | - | TGTGCCAGCAGTTACGTTGGCAGGGGCACAGATACGCAGTATTTT | CASSYVGRGTDTQYF
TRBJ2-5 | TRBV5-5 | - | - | TGTGCCAGTAGCCGCGAAGTCGGGCCGGAGACCCAGTACTTC | CASSREVGPETQYF
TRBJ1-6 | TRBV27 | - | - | TGTGCCAGCAGCGAATATAATTCACCCCTCCACTTT | CASSEYNSPLHF
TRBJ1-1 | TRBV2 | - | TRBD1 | TGTGCCAGCAGGACAGGGATGAACACTGAAGCTTTCTTT | CASRTGMNTEAFF
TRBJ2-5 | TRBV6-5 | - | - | TGTGCCAGCAGTTCACAGTGGGTCCAAGAGACCCAGTACTTC | CASSSQWVQETQYF
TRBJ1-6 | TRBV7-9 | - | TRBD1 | TGTGCCAGCAGCTTAGAAGGGGGCAATTCACCCCTCCACTTT | CASSLEGGNSPLHF
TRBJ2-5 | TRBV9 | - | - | TGTGCCAGCAGCGTAGGGGTCGGGGGCCCCGGGGAGACCCAGTACTTC | CASSVGVGGPGETQYF
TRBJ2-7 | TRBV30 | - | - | TGTGCCTGGAGACAGCAGGGTAAGCAGTATTTC | CAWRQQGKQYF